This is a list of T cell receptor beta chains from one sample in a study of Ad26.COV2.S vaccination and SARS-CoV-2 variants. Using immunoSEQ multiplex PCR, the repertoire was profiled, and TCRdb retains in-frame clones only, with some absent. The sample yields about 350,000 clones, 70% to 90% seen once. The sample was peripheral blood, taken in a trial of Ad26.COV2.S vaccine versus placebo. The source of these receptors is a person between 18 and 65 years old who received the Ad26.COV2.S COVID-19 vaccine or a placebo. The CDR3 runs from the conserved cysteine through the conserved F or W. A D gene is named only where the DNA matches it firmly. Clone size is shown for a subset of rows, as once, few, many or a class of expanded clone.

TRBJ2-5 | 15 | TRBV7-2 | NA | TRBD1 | CASSRVQGTQETQYF | TGTGCCAGCAGCCGGGTACAGGGGACCCAAGAGACCCAGTACTTC
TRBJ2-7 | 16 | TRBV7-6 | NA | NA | CASSLAYGDSPYEQYF | TGTGCCAGCAGCTTAGCATACGGGGACTCCCCCTACGAGCAGTACTTC
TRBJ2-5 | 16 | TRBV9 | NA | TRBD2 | CASSAGTSGIQETQYF | TGTGCCAGCAGCGCCGGGACTAGCGGGATTCAAGAGACCCAGTACTTC
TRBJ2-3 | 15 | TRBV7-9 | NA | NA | CASSPGGGLKDTQYF | TGTGCCAGCAGCCCTGGGGGGGGGCTTAAGGATACGCAGTATTTT
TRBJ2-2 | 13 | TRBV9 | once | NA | CAAHRADTGELFF | TGTGCAGCACACAGGGCAGACACCGGGGAGCTGTTTTTT
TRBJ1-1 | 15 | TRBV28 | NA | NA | CASTPFGVGTTEAFF | TGTGCCAGCACCCCCTTTGGGGTCGGGACAACTGAAGCTTTCTTT
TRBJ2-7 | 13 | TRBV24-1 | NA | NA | CATSVRGGYEQYF | TGTGCCACCAGTGTCAGGGGTGGCTACGAGCAGTACTTC
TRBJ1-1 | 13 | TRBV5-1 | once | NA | CASSAGGNTEAFF | TGCGCCAGCAGTGCCGGAGGGAACACTGAAGCTTTCTTT
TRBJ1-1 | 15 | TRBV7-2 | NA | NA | CASSLGGRGGTEAFF | TGTGCCAGCAGCTTAGGTGGGCGGGGGGGCACTGAAGCTTTCTTT
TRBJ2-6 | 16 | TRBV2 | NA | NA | CASIQLQGSGANVLTF | TGTGCCAGCATCCAGCTCCAGGGTTCTGGGGCCAACGTCCTGACTTTC
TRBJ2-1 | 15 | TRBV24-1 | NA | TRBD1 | CATSTRTGGSDEQFF | TGTGCCACCTCGACCCGGACAGGGGGATCCGATGAGCAGTTCTTC
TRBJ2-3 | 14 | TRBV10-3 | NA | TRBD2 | CAISRGGSTDTQYF | TGTGCCATCAGCCGCGGGGGTAGCACAGATACGCAGTATTTT
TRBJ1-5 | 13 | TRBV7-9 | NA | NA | CAGRELDNQPQHF | TGTGCCGGCAGGGAATTGGACAATCAGCCCCAGCATTTT
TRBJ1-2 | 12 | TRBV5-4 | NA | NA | CASSFPGNGYTF | TGTGCCAGCAGCTTCCCAGGGAATGGCTACACCTTC
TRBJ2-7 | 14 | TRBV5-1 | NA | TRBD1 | CASSGTGDSYEQYF | TGCGCCAGCAGCGGCACAGGGGACTCCTACGAGCAGTACTTC
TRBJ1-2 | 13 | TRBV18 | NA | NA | CASSPRGDYGYTF | TGTGCCAGCTCACCGAGGGGGGACTATGGCTACACCTTC